This is a list of T cell receptor beta chains from one sample in a study of blood T cell repertoires in COVID-19. TCRdb keeps only in-frame clones here, not all; method: immunoSEQ multiplex PCR. Among some 70,000 clones listed, about four fifths were seen once. Sequenced: peripheral blood. Receptors were obtained from a woman aged 60-75 years with acute or convalescent COVID-19. Both conserved end residues are part of each CDR3. A D gene is named only where the DNA matches it firmly. Rows give clone size only sometimes, using once, few, many, or a class for an expanded clone.

j_gene	v_gene	d_gene	abundance	CDR3nt	CDR3aa
TRBJ1-2	TRBV6-1	NA	NA	TGTGCCAGCACCAAGGACAGAGTTAACTATGGCTACACCTTC	CASTKDRVNYGYTF
TRBJ1-2	TRBV10-3	NA	NA	TGTGCCATCAGTGGCCAGGTCTATGGCTACACCTTC	CAISGQVYGYTF
TRBJ1-4	TRBV5-6	NA	NA	TGTGCCAGCAGAGGGACTTCAAATGAAAAACTGTTTTTT	CASRGTSNEKLFF
TRBJ2-2	TRBV11-3	NA	NA	TGTGCCAGCAGCGTAGCGACAAACGGGGAGCTGTTTTTT	CASSVATNGELFF
TRBJ2-7	TRBV30	TRBD1	NA	TGTGCCCTGACGGACAGGGGGTCCTACGAGCAGTACTTC	CALTDRGSYEQYF
TRBJ2-5	TRBV7-9	TRBD1	NA	TGTGCCAGCAGCTTAGCCCTTGGACAGGGTCAAGAGACCCAGTACTTC	CASSLALGQGQETQYF
TRBJ2-7	TRBV6-5	TRBD1	NA	TGTGCCAGCAGCACCCGGGACAGGGTGTACGAGCAGTACTTC	CASSTRDRVYEQYF
TRBJ2-1	TRBV6-6	NA	NA	TGTGCCAGCGTCGAGTCCGGGGATGAGCAGTTCTTC	CASVESGDEQFF
TRBJ1-2	TRBV19	NA	once	TGTGCCAGTAGTATCGTGGAGGGATCCTATGGCTACACCTTC	CASSIVEGSYGYTF
TRBJ1-5	TRBV27	NA	NA	TGTGCCAGCAGTTTAGTTTTTTCGACAGGCAATCAGCCCCAGCATTTT	CASSLVFSTGNQPQHF
TRBJ1-1	TRBV10-2	NA	NA	TGCGCCAGCTCCCCTACGAACACTGAAGCTTTCTTT	CASSPTNTEAFF
TRBJ1-5	TRBV29-1	TRBD1	NA	TGCAGCGTACTACAGGGGGATAGCAATCAGCCCCAGCATTTT	CSVLQGDSNQPQHF
TRBJ1-2	TRBV5-1	TRBD1	NA	TGCGCCAGCAGCCACGGACAGGGGACGATTGGCTACACCTTC	CASSHGQGTIGYTF
TRBJ2-2	TRBV2	NA	NA	TGTGCCAGCAGTCGCAGGAACACCGGGGAGCTGTTTTTT	CASSRRNTGELFF
TRBJ1-1	TRBV5-1	TRBD1	NA	TGCGCCAGCAGCGAACAGGGGGGGAACACTGAAGCTTTCTTT	CASSEQGGNTEAFF
TRBJ2-7	TRBV5-6	NA	NA	TGTGCCAGCAGCCACGGGACATTCTGGGCCCTGTACGAGCAGTACTTC	CASSHGTFWALYEQYF
TRBJ1-6	TRBV9	TRBD1	NA	TGTGCCAGCAGCGCCTTACCGACAGGGGCCTACCTCCACTTT	CASSALPTGAYLHF
TRBJ1-1	TRBV5-1	NA	NA	TGCGCCAGCAGCTTCGGTAACTATAACACTGAAGCTTTCTTT	CASSFGNYNTEAFF
TRBJ2-1	TRBV7-2	TRBD2	NA	TGTGCCAGCAGCCTTAGCGGGGGGGCTTCTAATGAGCAGTTCTTC	CASSLSGGASNEQFF
TRBJ2-1	TRBV12-5	TRBD1	NA	TGTGCTAGTGGTTTACGGTTCTGGGACAGGGGCCAAAATGAGCAGTTCTTC	CASGLRFWDRGQNEQFF
TRBJ2-7	TRBV29-1	TRBD1	NA	TGCAGCGTTCCCGGACAGGGGAAATCCTACGAGCAGTACTTC	CSVPGQGKSYEQYF
TRBJ1-2	TRBV29-1	TRBD1	NA	TGCAGCGTTGGGGACAGGGTCGACTATGGCTACACCTTC	CSVGDRVDYGYTF
TRBJ1-1	TRBV6-5	NA	NA	TGTGCCAGCAGTTACAATCCGGGTGACACTGAAGCTTTCTTT	CASSYNPGDTEAFF
TRBJ2-7	TRBV5-1	TRBD1	few	TGCGCCAGCAGCTCTGTTACCCAAGACGGGTACCGGGACAGTAGTTACGAGCAGTACTTC	CASSSVTQDGYRDSSYEQYF
TRBJ1-3	TRBV11-2	NA	NA	TGTGCCAGCAGCCCGCCGGGGAAATTGGCCGGAAACACCATATATTTT	CASSPPGKLAGNTIYF
TRBJ1-4	TRBV5-8	TRBD1	few	TGTGCCAGCAGCTTGGGACAGGGGCAAGGTGAAAAACTGTTTTTT	CASSLGQGQGEKLFF
TRBJ1-2	TRBV15	NA	NA	TGTGCCACCAGCAGACAGGGAATAGTGGGAGGCTACACCTTC	CATSRQGIVGGYTF
TRBJ1-1	TRBV6-5	NA	NA	TGTGCCAGCAGGGACCTTACAGGGAACACTGAAGCTTTCTTT	CASRDLTGNTEAFF
TRBJ1-5	TRBV24-1	TRBD1	NA	TGTGCCACCAGTGATGCCGGGACAGGGGGCTACAATCAGCCCCAGCATTTT	CATSDAGTGGYNQPQHF
TRBJ1-1	TRBV5-1	NA	NA	TGCGCCAGCAATGACTACAAGAACACTGAAGCTTTCTTT	CASNDYKNTEAFF
TRBJ1-2	TRBV10-2	TRBD1	NA	TGCGCCACCTACAGGGGTGGAAACTATGGCTACACCTTC	CATYRGGNYGYTF
TRBJ1-2	TRBV10-2	TRBD1	NA	TGCGCCAGCAGTGAGATGGGACAGGGATCTAACTATGGCTACACCTTC	CASSEMGQGSNYGYTF
TRBJ2-3	TRBV6-5	TRBD2	NA	TGTGCCAGCAGTCCTGGAGCGGGGGATACGCAGTATTTT	CASSPGAGDTQYF
TRBJ2-4	TRBV30	TRBD2	NA	TGTGCCTGGAGTAAGCTAGCGGGGAGAGCCAAAAACATTCAGTACTTC	CAWSKLAGRAKNIQYF
TRBJ1-4	TRBV24-1	NA	NA	TGTGCCACCAGTCCCCTGGGGAGGGTGGTGGAAAAACTGTTTTTT	CATSPLGRVVEKLFF
TRBJ2-2	TRBV6-5	TRBD1	NA	TGTGCCGCTGGGGACAGGAACACCGGGGAGCTGTTTTTT	CAAGDRNTGELFF
TRBJ1-2	TRBV30	NA	NA	TGTGCCTGGAGTTCCGGGGAGGGCTATGGCTACACCTTC	CAWSSGEGYGYTF
TRBJ2-2	TRBV7-9	NA	NA	TGTGCCAGCAGCTTCACGGGGAAGAACACCGGGGAGCTGTTTTTT	CASSFTGKNTGELFF
TRBJ1-1	TRBV29-1	NA	few	TGCAGCCAAATCCAGGGTTCTGAAGCTTTCTTT	CSQIQGSEAFF
TRBJ2-1	TRBV29-1	TRBD1	NA	TGCAGCGTTGAAGAAGGAACAGGGGATGAGCAGTTCTTC	CSVEEGTGDEQFF
TRBJ2-1	TRBV6-1	TRBD2	NA	TGTGCCAGCAGTGAAGTTATAGCGGGGAGGGCTGAGCAGTTCTTC	CASSEVIAGRAEQFF
TRBJ2-7	TRBV6-5	TRBD1	NA	TGTGCCAGCAGTTCTCCCCCGGGACAGGTACGCTTC	CASSSPPGQVRF